These 17 T cell receptor beta chains share one sample of origin, sequenced in a study of blood T cell repertoires in COVID-19. TCRdb's copy holds only in-frame clones and misses some; the assay was immunoSEQ multiplex PCR. In the table there are some 68,000 clones, about 87% of which are singletons. The sequencing sample was made of peripheral blood. These receptors were taken from a human donor in a cohort sampled during active COVID-19.

CDR3 coding DNA: TGTGCCAGCAGCTTAGGACAGGGTGGGGGACGAGCCAAAAACATTCAGTACTTC. This encodes CASSLGQGGGRAKNIQYF. The chain carries TRBV7-9 and TRBJ2-4; 7 nucleotides match TRBD1. There are 18 residues in the CDR3. Germline V gives CDR1 SEHNR, CDR2 FQNEAQ (reference sequence). The V and J ends lost 1 base and 0 bases, in that order; junction bases with no gene match: 9.

V usage is TRBV25-1 and J usage is TRBJ2-7, with D maybe TRBD1 (7 bases). The germline V gene has CDR1 MGHDK and CDR2 SYGVNS. The CDR3 totals 15 residues. V lost 1 base and J lost 0, with 10 bases in between. The CDR3 protein is CASSESGGSSYEQYF. The CDR3 DNA is TGTGCCAGCAGTGAATCAGGGGGGAGCTCCTACGAGCAGTACTTC.

The rearrangement links TRBV7-9 to TRBJ2-7; tentatively, D is TRBD1 (6 bases). CDR1 and CDR2 from the germline V gene are SEHNR and FQNEAQ (reference sequence). Trimming took 3 bases from V and 2 from J, leaving 11 bases between them. The CDR3 loop spans 14 amino acids. The CDR3 reads CASSFQGTTYEQYF. The CDR3 DNA follows: TGTGCCAGCAGCTTTCAGGGGACAACCTACGAGCAGTACTTC.

This clone was seen more than once but under ten times. This rearrangement joins TRBV6-4 to TRBJ2-1; unclear D gene. V gave up 3 bases and J gave up 6 bases, with 12 bases separating them. Germline-derived CDR1 and CDR2 are MRHNA and SNTAGT. CDR3 length equals 14 residues. Written as DNA, the CDR3 is TGTGCCAGCAGTGAGGAAGTAACAGTCAATGAGCAGTTCTTC. Translation gives CASSEEVTVNEQFF.

This sequence joins TRBV5-4 and TRBJ2-5, with D possibly TRBD2 on 6 matching bases. CDR1 is SGHNT and CDR2 is YYREEE in the germline V gene (reference sequence). The CDR3 extends over 15 amino acids. V lost 3 bases, J lost 2 bases, and 14 bases lay in between. CDR3 region: CASSSAASDQETQYF. CDR3 nucleotides: TGTGCCAGCAGCTCCGCGGCTAGCGATCAAGAGACCCAGTACTTC.

The chain employs TRBV28 and TRBJ2-6, with a tentative D call TRBD2 (5 bases). From germline, CDR1 is MDHEN and CDR2 SYDVKM. This CDR3 is 13 amino acids long. Trimming shortened V by 8 bases and J by 3 bases, and 8 bases separated the two germline ends. This CDR3 is CASGEGGANVLTF. CDR3 DNA: TGTGCCAGCGGCGAGGGTGGGGCCAACGTCCTGACTTTC.

The chain combines TRBV28 with TRBJ1-6, with TRBD1 identical over 7 bases. V lost 11 bases and J lost 7; bases outside the gene matches: 8. The germline gives CDR1 MDHEN, CDR2 SYDVKM. The CDR3 is 13 residues long. The CDR3 nucleotides are TGTGCCGCTGGACAGGTGACGAATTCACCCCTCCACTTT. Translation gives CAAGQVTNSPLHF.

This clone has more than one count but fewer than ten. The chain recombines TRBV3-1 (or the pseudogene TRBV3-2) with TRBJ1-1, with 7 bases aligning to TRBD1. Trimming took 1 base from V and 1 from J; bases not matched to a gene: 9. CDR1 LGHDT and CDR2 YNNKEL come from the germline V gene (reference sequence). This CDR3 has 17 residues. The chain's CDR3 is CASSQVTGLGGNTEAFF. The CDR3 bases are TGTGCCAGCAGCCAAGTGACAGGGCTTGGGGGGAACACTGAAGCTTTCTTT.

This rearrangement joins TRBV5-6 to TRBJ1-1; 7 positions match TRBD1. CDR1 is SGHDT and CDR2 is YYEEEE in the germline V gene. V dropped 5 bases and J dropped 8; count of bases not matched to a gene: 12. The CDR3 sequence is 14 residues long. The CDR3 coding sequence is TGTGCCAGCAGTAGAGACAGGGCCACCCTGGAAGCTTTCTTT. It yields the protein CASSRDRATLEAFF.

The J gene is TRBJ1-1, the V gene TRBV9, with 8 bases fitting TRBD1. Trimming at V came to 4 bases and at J to 1 base, leaving 3 bases not matched to a gene. This CDR3 spans 14 amino acids. The germline V gene encodes CDR1 SGDLS and CDR2 YYNGEE. The CDR3 region is CASSFGQGNTEAFF. The DNA of the CDR3 is TGTGCCAGCAGCTTTGGACAGGGGAACACTGAAGCTTTCTTT.

The J gene is TRBJ1-1, the V gene TRBV7-9; D gene unclear. Looked up from germline, CDR1 is SEHNR and CDR2 is FQNEAQ (reference sequence). The CDR3 has 14 residues. The V and J ends lost 6 bases and 4 bases respectively, with 15 bases between them. The chain's CDR3 is CASSLALGSTEAFF. As DNA, the CDR3 is TGTGCCAGCAGTCTAGCGTTGGGAAGCACTGAAGCTTTCTTT.

This chain joins TRBV27 and TRBJ2-3; the match to TRBD2 covers 8 bases. There are 17 residues in the CDR3. With V trimmed by 5 bases and J by 2 bases, 12 bases remained unmatched. Per the germline V gene, CDR1 is MNHEY and CDR2 is SMNVEV (reference sequence). The CDR3 coding sequence is TGTGCCAGCAGTGTAATTAGCGGGAACCCGCTCACAGATACGCAGTATTTT. Translating gives CASSVISGNPLTDTQYF.

The chain is built from TRBV10-2 and TRBJ1-2, with TRBD1 matching 8 bases. CDR3 size: 17 residues. The germline V gene encodes CDR1 WSHSY and CDR2 SAAADI. The V gene end was trimmed by 2 bases and the J gene end by 2 bases; junction bases not matched to a gene: 10. DNA for the CDR3: TGCGCCAGCAGTGAGGTAGGGACAGGAACGGCCAACTATGGCTACACCTTC. This encodes CASSEVGTGTANYGYTF.

The J gene is TRBJ1-2, the V gene TRBV6-5; no definite D call. V was pared by 2 bases and J by 8 bases, with 6 bases between. This CDR3 is built from 11 residues. Germline V CDR1 and CDR2: MNHEY, SVGAGI. CDR3 region: CASSYDGGYTF. The CDR3 nucleotides read TGTGCCAGCAGTTACGACGGGGGCTACACCTTC.

The V gene is TRBV10-3, the J gene TRBJ2-3; D gene ambiguous. The CDR3 has 13 amino acids. Between the trimmed V and J ends, which lost 0 bases and 4 bases, there was a span of 5 bases. The germline CDR1 and CDR2 sequences are ENHRY and SYGVKD. The chain's CDR3 is CAISESAADTQYF. In nucleotides, the CDR3 is TGTGCCATCAGTGAGTCGGCCGCAGATACGCAGTATTTT.

V and J are TRBV19 and TRBJ2-7, with a tentative D call TRBD2 (6 bases). V dropped 4 bases and J dropped 3 bases, with 10 bases sitting between them. Germline V gene sequence: CDR1 LNHDA, CDR2 SQIVND (reference sequence). CDR3 size: 13 residues. In DNA, the CDR3 is TGTGCCAGTAGTACGGGACTTCTCTACGAGCAGTACTTC. Encoded protein: CASSTGLLYEQYF.

This rearrangement joins TRBV19 to TRBJ2-5; TRBD1 matches 8 bases. The J segment lost 5 bases and the V segment lost 6 bases, leaving 5 bases of the junction unmatched. The germline V gene has CDR1 LNHDA and CDR2 SQIVND (reference sequence). The CDR3 runs to 13 residues. The DNA for the CDR3 is TGTGCCAGTAGCCCAGGGGGCGCGGAGACCCAGTACTTC. It is translated as CASSPGGAETQYF.